The present T cell receptor beta chain was sequenced within a study of early T cells in non-severe SARS-CoV-2 infection. TCRdb processed the 5' RACE reads anew with MiXCR; each CDR3 protein has one entry. Of just over 80,000 distinct CDR3 sequences in the sample, around 15% were seen once. CDR1 is MNHNY, CDR2 SVGAGI, per germline (reference sequence). This CDR3 is 12 amino acids long. V usage is TRBV6-6 and J usage is TRBJ2-2, with D perhaps TRBD1 (5 bases). Sequenced: whole blood. The sequence was collected from an adult who was a healthcare worker with PCR-confirmed SARS-CoV-2 infection or an uninfected control (not recorded which). The CDR3 spells CGTTGNTGELFF. For the CDR3, the DNA is TGTGGTACCACAGGGAACACCGGGGAGCTGTTTTTT.